This TCR beta chain was recorded in a study of shared clonotypes between healthy human individuals. Study-wide background: Aged 18 to 49, the donors were a couple of women and a few men.

At the deep level, the assay was run. Under the authors' procedure: Junction-only sequences without quality scores came from ImmunoSEQ, so filtering differed. Sequencing was performed with immunoSEQ multiplex PCR; in TCRdb, only in-frame clones are kept and a portion is missing. V, J and clone size are those of that table, while D and trimming were read from the DNA. The repertoire has 850,000 to 1,100,000 clones, 60% to 80% of them found once; the top ten carry approximately 0.9%. In this sample, this clone turned up once. The germline CDR1 and CDR2 sequences are SGHRS and YFSETQ. The germline V and J ends were trimmed by 3 bases and 1 base, with 7 bases remaining between them. The CDR3 consists of 13 residues.

The TCR sequence derives from a young man in good health. Some clones in this sample may be carry-over from other donors' samples. Sequences were obtained from memory CD4+ T cells from PBMCs. As for subset: CD45RA-negative fraction. J is TRBJ1-1 and V is TRBV5-1; D unresolved. The CDR3 DNA reads TGCGCCAGCAGCTCCGGGTCGAACACTGAAGCTTTCTTT. Translating it yields CASSSGSNTEAFF.